This entry lists 7 T cell receptor beta chains sequenced from one sample in a study of CD4+ T cells in melanoma. Measured with immunoSEQ multiplex PCR; TCRdb has only the in-frame clones, and not every one. Here the sample spans approximately 12,000 clones, less than 80% being singletons. Input material: cells from a culture (not recorded whether cultured in vitro). These receptors were taken from a human donor with melanoma.

This clone was seen only a few times. The chain couples TRBV5-1 to TRBJ1-2; tentatively, D is TRBD1 (5 bases). The germline gives CDR1 SGHRS, CDR2 YFSETQ. Trimming shortened V by 4 bases and J by 2 bases, and 9 bases separated the two germline ends. CDR3 length: 13 residues. CDR3 sequence reads: CASSREGNYGYTF. CDR3 sequence (DNA): TGCGCCAGCAGCCGGGAGGGGAACTATGGCTACACCTTC.

V is TRBV7-8 and J is TRBJ2-1; 8 bases are a match to TRBD1. CDR1 and CDR2 from the germline V gene are SGHVS and FQNEAQ. There are 13 residues in the CDR3. V lost 6 bases to trimming and J lost 16 bases; unmatched junction nucleotides: 14. The CDR3 nucleotides read TGTGCCAGCAGTTACCGACAGGGGATCCCCCCTTTCTTC. It yields the protein CASSYRQGIPPFF.

Notes on this clone: The junction departs from the called germline gene at one end, perhaps through a read error. The chain is built from TRBV4-1 and TRBJ1-2; D not certain. The CDR3 contains 13 residues. Germline V gives CDR1 MGHRA, CDR2 YSYEKL. This CDR3 reads CASSFLANYGYTF. CDR3 DNA: TGTGCCAGCAGCTTTTTGGCTAACTATGGCTACACCTTC.

This clone was counted a few times. The gene calls are TRBV7-6 and TRBJ2-5; D is ambiguous. CDR3 length equals 12 residues. The V end lost 3 bases, the J end lost 4 bases, and 6 bases lay between the germline ends. Germline V gene sequence: CDR1 SGHVS, CDR2 FNYEAQ. CDR3 nucleotide sequence: TGTGCCAGCAGCTTCAGACCAGAGACCCAGTACTTC. The encoded protein is CASSFRPETQYF.

This CDR3 is CASSLTGGSNQPQHF. The CDR3 DNA is TGTGCCAGCAGCCTAACAGGGGGCAGCAATCAGCCCCAGCATTTT. V gene TRBV6-6 combines with J gene TRBJ1-5, with 9 positions matching TRBD1. The V gene end was trimmed by 6 bases and the J gene end by 1 base; junction bases not matched to a gene: 4. The CDR3 consists of 15 residues. The germline V gene encodes CDR1 MNHNY and CDR2 SVGAGI (reference sequence).

This sequence joins TRBV6-1 and TRBJ2-3, with no clear D. V was shortened by 4 bases and J by 6 bases, with 5 bases between the two germline ends. The CDR3 has 11 amino acids. The germline V gene has CDR1 MNHNS and CDR2 SASEGT. CDR3 nucleotide sequence: TGTGCCAGCAGTGTTCGTGATACGCAGTATTTT. Encoded protein: CASSVRDTQYF.

The genes are TRBV11-3 and TRBJ1-2; D is possibly TRBD1 (5 bases). This CDR3 is 15 amino acids long. Per the germline V gene, CDR1 is SGHNT and CDR2 is YENEEA. V dropped 0 bases and J dropped 8 bases, with 16 bases sitting between them. CDR3 DNA: TGTGCCAGCAGCTTAGATATCATGGGACGAGGGGGCTACACCTTC. This codes for CASSLDIMGRGGYTF.